These T cell receptor beta chains were read from a single sample in a study of OX40 agonist ivuxolimab in advanced cancers. TCRdb keeps only in-frame clones here, not all; method: immunoSEQ multiplex PCR. The table records some 39,000 clones, roughly three quarters of them present only once. The sample was CD4+ or CD8+ T cells sorted from blood, taken in a trial of the OX40 agonist ivuxolimab. These receptor sequences come from an adult with an advanced solid tumor such as melanoma, head and neck, liver or kidney cancer. Each CDR3 is given with its conserved first and last residue. A D gene is named only where the DNA matches it firmly. Clone size is not always given. Where it is, it says once, few, many or a class for expanded clones.

v_gene,abundance,j_gene,d_gene,CDR3nt,CDR3aa
TRBV7-9,-,TRBJ2-2,-,TGTGCCAGCAGCTTTTCCAATAGGGTGACCGGGGAGCTGTTTTTT,CASSFSNRVTGELFF
TRBV4-1,-,TRBJ1-2,-,TGCGCCAGCAGCCAACCGGGACGGTCTAACTATGGCTACACCTTC,CASSQPGRSNYGYTF
TRBV25-1,-,TRBJ1-2,-,TGTGCCAGCAGTGACCCCAACTATGGCTACACCTTC,CASSDPNYGYTF
TRBV5-5,-,TRBJ1-6,-,TGTGCCAGCAGCTTGCATCAGGGGACAAATTCACCCCTCCACTTT,CASSLHQGTNSPLHF
TRBV27,-,TRBJ1-5,-,TGTGCCAGCAGTTTAAGAGGGAACAATCAGCCCCAGCATTTT,CASSLRGNNQPQHF
TRBV29-1,once,TRBJ2-7,TRBD2,TGCAGCGTTGAAGGGGAGGGAGCGGGGGGCGAGCAGTACTTC,CSVEGEGAGGEQYF
TRBV14,-,TRBJ1-2,-,TGTGCCAGCAGCCTCGAGACACGGAACTATGGCTACACCTTC,CASSLETRNYGYTF
TRBV5-4,-,TRBJ1-2,TRBD1,TGTGCCAGCAGCTCCGGACAGGGGTCTGGCTACACCTTC,CASSSGQGSGYTF
TRBV28,few,TRBJ1-5,-,TGTGCCAGCAGTTTTTTAGGGAGTCAGCCCCAGCATTTT,CASSFLGSQPQHF
TRBV14,-,TRBJ2-7,TRBD1,TGTGCCAGCAGCCAACCGGGACAGGGGGCCTACGAGCAGTACTTC,CASSQPGQGAYEQYF
TRBV11-2,-,TRBJ2-5,TRBD2,TGTGCCAGCAGCTCCCGGGGTAGCGGGGGGGTAGAGACCCAGTACTTC,CASSSRGSGGVETQYF
TRBV28,-,TRBJ1-5,-,TGTGCCAGCAGACCGTTTTGGGGGGCGAGCAATCAGCCCCAGCATTTT,CASRPFWGASNQPQHF
TRBV7-2,-,TRBJ2-6,-,-,CASSFGAGNVLTF
TRBV5-4,-,TRBJ1-1,TRBD1,TGTGCCAGCAGCCCACAGGTTACAGGGGGCACTGAAGCTTTCTTT,CASSPQVTGGTEAFF
TRBV27,-,TRBJ2-3,TRBD2,TGTGCCAGCAGTTTGACTAGCGGGGGGGCAGCAGATACGCAGTATTTT,CASSLTSGGAADTQYF
TRBV6-1,once,TRBJ1-1,-,TGTGCCAGCAGTGAAGTACGAACTGAAGCTTTCTTT,CASSEVRTEAFF
TRBV11-2,-,TRBJ2-1,-,TGTGCCAGCAGCATAGGGCTGACGGAGCAGTTCTTC,CASSIGLTEQFF
TRBV4-1,-,TRBJ2-1,TRBD2,TGCGCCAGCAGCCAAGATCGCCCGACCGTTATGCAGCGGGGTTATAATGAGCAGTTCTTC,CASSQDRPTVMQRGYNEQFF
TRBV10-2,few,TRBJ2-3,TRBD2,TGCGCCAGCTGCCTAGCGGTAACAGATACGCAGTATTTT,CASCLAVTDTQYF
TRBV10-3,-,TRBJ1-5,-,TGTGCCATCAGTGAGGGTGGGGGGCTCGTTCAGCCCCAGCATTTT,CAISEGGGLVQPQHF
TRBV5-4,medium-sized,TRBJ1-2,-,TGTGCCAGCAGCTTGGTAGGCTCTTATGGCTACACCTTC,CASSLVGSYGYTF
TRBV7-8,-,TRBJ2-3,TRBD2,TGTGCCAGCAGCTACCTAGCGGGCGGCACAGATACGCAGTATTTT,CASSYLAGGTDTQYF
TRBV6-5,-,TRBJ2-5,-,TGTGCCAGCAGTTACTCTCACTTGCCGGAGACCCAGTACTTC,CASSYSHLPETQYF
TRBV6-1,few,TRBJ1-5,TRBD1,TGTGCCAGTTCTACCGGGACAGGGAACCAGCCCCAGCATTTT,CASSTGTGNQPQHF
TRBV20-1,few,TRBJ2-1,-,TGCAGTGCATTTGACAATGAGCAGTTCTTC,CSAFDNEQFF
TRBV10-1,-,TRBJ1-1,-,TGCGCCAGCAGTGACACGGGGAACATTAAGAACACTGAAGCTTTCTTT,CASSDTGNIKNTEAFF
TRBV7-8,-,TRBJ1-5,-,TGTGCCAGCAGCCCCTTAGGGGCCGGATCTTATCAGCCCCAGCATTTT,CASSPLGAGSYQPQHF
TRBV4-1,once,TRBJ1-1,-,TGCGCCAGCAGCCGCCGACAGGAGAACACTGAAGCTTTCTTT,CASSRRQENTEAFF
TRBV7-9,-,TRBJ1-4,-,TGTGCCAGCAGCTCGGTCGGGGGCTTTAATGAAAAACTGTTTTTT,CASSSVGGFNEKLFF
TRBV19,-,TRBJ1-5,-,TGTGCCAGTATCCCCCGGGACCCCAATCAGCCCCAGCATTTT,CASIPRDPNQPQHF
TRBV7-9,few,TRBJ2-7,-,TGTGCCAGCAGCCCTGAATACGAGCAGTACTTC,CASSPEYEQYF
TRBV5-6,-,TRBJ1-6,TRBD1,TGTGCCAGCTTATACAGGGGGCAGCTTTCACCCCTCCACTTT,CASLYRGQLSPLHF
TRBV7-6,-,TRBJ2-7,-,TGTGCCAGCAGCTTACTCGCTAATCCAGCAAACGAGCAGTACTTC,CASSLLANPANEQYF
TRBV5-6,-,TRBJ1-6,-,TGTGCCAGCAGCTTGGGGTTACGGGGCGCAAATTCACCCCTCCACTTT,CASSLGLRGANSPLHF
TRBV28,once,TRBJ2-4,-,TGTGCCAGCACCACCGCGGGGTTAGCCAAAAACATTCAGTACTTC,CASTTAGLAKNIQYF
TRBV5-1,-,TRBJ2-3,-,TGCGCCAGCAGACTAGATGCCTCTAGCACAGATACGCAGTATTTT,CASRLDASSTDTQYF
TRBV27,-,TRBJ2-5,TRBD2,TGTGCCAGCAGTTTATCGACCCGGACTAGCGGGATGGAGACCCAGTACTTC,CASSLSTRTSGMETQYF
TRBV11-2,-,TRBJ2-1,-,TGTGCCAGCAGCTTAGCTTCGTTATACAATGAGCAGTTCTTC,CASSLASLYNEQFF
TRBV25-1,few,TRBJ1-1,-,TGTGCCAGCAGTGACTATACTGAAGCTTTCTTT,CASSDYTEAFF
TRBV6-1,-,TRBJ1-3,-,TGTGCCAGCAGTGACAGGAGAAACTCTGGAAACACCATATATTTT,CASSDRRNSGNTIYF
TRBV15,-,TRBJ2-7,-,TGTGCCACCAGCAGAGAACTCGGGGGAACCTACGAGCAGTACTTC,CATSRELGGTYEQYF
TRBV28,once,TRBJ2-7,TRBD2,TGTGCCATCGGGGGGGCAGGCGGATCCTACGAGCAGTACTTC,CAIGGAGGSYEQYF
TRBV2,once,TRBJ1-1,-,TGTGCCAGCAGTGCAAGGGGGGGGGCTTTCTTT,CASSARGGAFF
TRBV5-5,-,TRBJ2-5,-,TGTGCCAGCAGCCTAAGGACAGTCCGGGAAGAGACCCAGTACTTC,CASSLRTVREETQYF
TRBV5-4,-,TRBJ2-3,TRBD1,TGTGCCAGCAGCCCCCCGGGGACAGGAACGGCCGTTTTT,CASSPPGTGTAVF
TRBV7-8,-,TRBJ1-5,TRBD1,TGTGCCAGCAGCCAAACCGGGACAGCACTAAGAGAGCCCCAGCATTTT,CASSQTGTALREPQHF